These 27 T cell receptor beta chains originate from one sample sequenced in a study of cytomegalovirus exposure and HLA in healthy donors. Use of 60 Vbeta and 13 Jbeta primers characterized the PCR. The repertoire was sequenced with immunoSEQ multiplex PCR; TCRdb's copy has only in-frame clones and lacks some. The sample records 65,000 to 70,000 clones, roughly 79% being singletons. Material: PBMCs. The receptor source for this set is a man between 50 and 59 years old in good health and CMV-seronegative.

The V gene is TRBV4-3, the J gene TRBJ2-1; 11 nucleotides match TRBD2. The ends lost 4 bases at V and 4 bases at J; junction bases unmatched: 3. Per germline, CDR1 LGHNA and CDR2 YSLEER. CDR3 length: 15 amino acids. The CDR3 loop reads CASSRGTSGYNEQFF. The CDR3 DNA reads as TGCGCCAGCAGCCGAGGGACTAGCGGATACAATGAGCAGTTCTTC.

The CDR3 region is CASSLRVSNYGYTF. Written as DNA, the CDR3 is TGTGCCAGCAGCTTGCGGGTTTCTAACTATGGCTACACCTTC. The V call is TRBV5-8, the J call TRBJ1-2; D gene ambiguous. There are 14 residues in the CDR3. CDR1 is SGHTS, CDR2 YDEGEE, per germline. The V end lost 1 base, the J end lost 0 bases, and 7 bases lay between the germline ends.

CDR3 bases: TGTGCCAGCAGCTTCGGCGGGGTAGAGCAGTACTTC. Protein sequence: CASSFGGVEQYF. The chain carries TRBV7-9 and TRBJ2-7; D may be TRBD2 (6 bases). There are 12 residues in the CDR3. V lost 3 bases to trimming and J lost 7 bases, with 10 bases between them. The germline CDR1 and CDR2 sequences are SEHNR and FQNEAQ (reference sequence).

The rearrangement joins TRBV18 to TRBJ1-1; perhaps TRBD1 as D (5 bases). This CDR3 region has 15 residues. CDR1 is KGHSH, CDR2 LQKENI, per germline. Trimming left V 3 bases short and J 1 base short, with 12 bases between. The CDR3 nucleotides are TGTGCCAGCTCACCCATAGGGGCGGAGAACACTGAAGCTTTCTTT. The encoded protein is CASSPIGAENTEAFF.

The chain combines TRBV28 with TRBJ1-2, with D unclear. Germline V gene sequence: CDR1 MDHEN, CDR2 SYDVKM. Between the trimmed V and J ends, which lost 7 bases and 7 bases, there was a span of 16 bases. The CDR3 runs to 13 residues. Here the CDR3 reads CASTLVRVGGYTF. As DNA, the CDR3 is TGTGCCAGCACTCTGGTCCGGGTGGGTGGCTACACCTTC.

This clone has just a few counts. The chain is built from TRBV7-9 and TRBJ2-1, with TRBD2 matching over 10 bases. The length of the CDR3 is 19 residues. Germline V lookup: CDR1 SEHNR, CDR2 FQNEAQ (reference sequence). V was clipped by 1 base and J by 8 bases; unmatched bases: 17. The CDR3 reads CASSLDRGPSGGATHEQFF. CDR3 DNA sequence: TGTGCCAGCAGCTTAGACAGGGGACCGAGCGGGGGGGCTACCCATGAGCAGTTCTTC. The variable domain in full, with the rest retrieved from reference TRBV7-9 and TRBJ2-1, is DTGVSQNPRHKITKRGQNVTFRCDPISEHNRLYWYRQTLGQGPEFLTYFQNEAQLEKSRLLSDRFSAERPKGSFSTLEIQRTEQGDSAMYLCASSLDRGPSGGATHEQFFGPGTRLTVL.

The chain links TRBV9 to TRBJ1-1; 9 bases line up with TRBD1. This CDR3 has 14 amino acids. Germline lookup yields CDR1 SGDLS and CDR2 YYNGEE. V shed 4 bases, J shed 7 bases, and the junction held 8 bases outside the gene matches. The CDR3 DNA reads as TGTGCCAGCAGCTCACAGGGGGCGTCTAGTGAAGCTTTCTTT. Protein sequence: CASSSQGASSEAFF.

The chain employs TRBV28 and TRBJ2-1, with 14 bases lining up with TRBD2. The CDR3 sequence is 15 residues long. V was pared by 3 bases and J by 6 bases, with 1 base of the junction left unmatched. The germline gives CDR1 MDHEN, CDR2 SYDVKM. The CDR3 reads CASSLGTSGGNEQFF. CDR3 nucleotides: TGTGCCAGCAGTTTGGGGACTAGCGGGGGCAATGAGCAGTTCTTC.

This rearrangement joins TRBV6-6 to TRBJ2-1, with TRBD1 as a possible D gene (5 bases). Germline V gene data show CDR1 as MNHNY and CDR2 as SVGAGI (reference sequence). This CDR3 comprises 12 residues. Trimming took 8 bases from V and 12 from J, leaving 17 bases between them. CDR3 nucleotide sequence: TGTGCCAGCCATAGGGGCGGTACGGGGCAGTTCTTC. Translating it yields CASHRGGTGQFF.

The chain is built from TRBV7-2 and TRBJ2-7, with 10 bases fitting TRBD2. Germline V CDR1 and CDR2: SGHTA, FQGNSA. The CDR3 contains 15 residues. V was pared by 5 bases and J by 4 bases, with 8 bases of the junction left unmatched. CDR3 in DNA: TGTGCCAGCAGCACCTCTAGCGGGAGTCCGTACGAGCAGTACTTC. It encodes CASSTSSGSPYEQYF.

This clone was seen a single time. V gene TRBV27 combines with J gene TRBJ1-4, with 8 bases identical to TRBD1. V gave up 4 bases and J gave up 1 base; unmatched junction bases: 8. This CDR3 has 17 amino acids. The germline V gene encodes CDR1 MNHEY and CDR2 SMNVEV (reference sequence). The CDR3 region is CASSSWGTGGTNEKLFF. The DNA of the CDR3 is TGTGCCAGCAGTTCCTGGGGGACAGGAGGAACTAATGAAAAACTGTTTTTT.

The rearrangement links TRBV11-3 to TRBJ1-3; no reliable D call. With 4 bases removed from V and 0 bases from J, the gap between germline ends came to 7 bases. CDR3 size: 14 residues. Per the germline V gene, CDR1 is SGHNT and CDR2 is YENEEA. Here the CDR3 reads CASSSGDSGNTIYF. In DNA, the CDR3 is TGTGCCAGCAGCTCCGGGGACTCTGGAAACACCATATATTTT.

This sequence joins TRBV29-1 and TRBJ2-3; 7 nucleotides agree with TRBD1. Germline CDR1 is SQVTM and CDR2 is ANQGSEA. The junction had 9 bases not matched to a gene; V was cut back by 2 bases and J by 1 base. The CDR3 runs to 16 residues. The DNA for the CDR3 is TGCAGCGTTGAATCCGGGACAGCCTGGGGCACAGATACGCAGTATTTT. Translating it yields CSVESGTAWGTDTQYF.

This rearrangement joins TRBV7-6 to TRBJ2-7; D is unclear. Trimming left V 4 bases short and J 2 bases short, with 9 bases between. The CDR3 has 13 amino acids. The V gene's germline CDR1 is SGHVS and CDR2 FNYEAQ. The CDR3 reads CASSSRFTYEQYF. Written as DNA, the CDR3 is TGTGCCAGCAGCTCCAGATTCACCTACGAGCAGTACTTC. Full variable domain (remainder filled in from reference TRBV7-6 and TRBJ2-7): GAGVSQSPRYKVTKRGQDVALRCDPISGHVSLYWYRQALGQGPEFLTYFNYEAQQDKSGLPNDRFSAERPEGSISTLTIQRTEQRDSAMYRCASSSRFTYEQYFGPGTRLTVT.

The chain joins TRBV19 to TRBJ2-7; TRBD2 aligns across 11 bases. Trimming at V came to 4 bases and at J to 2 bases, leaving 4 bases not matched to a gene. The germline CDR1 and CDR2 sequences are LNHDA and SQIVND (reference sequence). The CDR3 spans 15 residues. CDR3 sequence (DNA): TGTGCCAGTAGTAAGGGACTAGCGGAGACCTACGAGCAGTACTTC. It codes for CASSKGLAETYEQYF.

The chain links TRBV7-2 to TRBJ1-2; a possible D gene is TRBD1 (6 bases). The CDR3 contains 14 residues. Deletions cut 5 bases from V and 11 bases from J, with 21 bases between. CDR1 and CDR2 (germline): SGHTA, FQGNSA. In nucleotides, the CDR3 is TGTGCCAGCAGCCGGAATAGGGGGGGGGAGGCATACACCTTC. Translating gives CASSRNRGGEAYTF.

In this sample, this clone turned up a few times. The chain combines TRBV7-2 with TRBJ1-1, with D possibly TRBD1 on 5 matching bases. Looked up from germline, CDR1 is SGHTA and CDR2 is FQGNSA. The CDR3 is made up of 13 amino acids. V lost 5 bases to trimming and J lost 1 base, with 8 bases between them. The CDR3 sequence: CASSIRANTEAFF. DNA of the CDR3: TGTGCCAGCAGCATCAGGGCGAACACTGAAGCTTTCTTT.

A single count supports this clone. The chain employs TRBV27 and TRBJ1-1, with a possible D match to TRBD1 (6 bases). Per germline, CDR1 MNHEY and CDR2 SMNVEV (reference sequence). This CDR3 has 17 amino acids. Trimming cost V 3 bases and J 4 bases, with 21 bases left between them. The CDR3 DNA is TGTGCCAGCAGTTTGTTTGTTAGTCAGGGGAGAGGCACTGAAGCTTTCTTT. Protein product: CASSLFVSQGRGTEAFF.

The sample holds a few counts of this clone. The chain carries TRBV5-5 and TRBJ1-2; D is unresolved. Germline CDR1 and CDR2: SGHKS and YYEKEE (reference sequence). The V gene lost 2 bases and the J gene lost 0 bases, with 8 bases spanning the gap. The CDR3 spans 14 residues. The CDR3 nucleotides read TGTGCCAGCAGCTTTGACACGTCTAACTATGGCTACACCTTC. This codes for CASSFDTSNYGYTF.

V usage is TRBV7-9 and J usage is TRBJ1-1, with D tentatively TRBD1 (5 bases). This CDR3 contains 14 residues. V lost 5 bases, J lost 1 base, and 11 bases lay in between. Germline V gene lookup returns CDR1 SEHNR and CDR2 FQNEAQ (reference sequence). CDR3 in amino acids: CASSPGRTNTEAFF. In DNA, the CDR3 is TGTGCCAGCAGCCCAGGGCGGACGAACACTGAAGCTTTCTTT.

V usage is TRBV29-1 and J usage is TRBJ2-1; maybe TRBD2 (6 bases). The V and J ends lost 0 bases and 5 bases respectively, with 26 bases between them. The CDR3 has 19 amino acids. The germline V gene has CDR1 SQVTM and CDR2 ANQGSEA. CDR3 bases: TGCAGCGTTGAAGAAAAACGAGCGGGCATGACTTTTAGGAACAATGAGCAGTTCTTC. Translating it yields CSVEEKRAGMTFRNNEQFF.

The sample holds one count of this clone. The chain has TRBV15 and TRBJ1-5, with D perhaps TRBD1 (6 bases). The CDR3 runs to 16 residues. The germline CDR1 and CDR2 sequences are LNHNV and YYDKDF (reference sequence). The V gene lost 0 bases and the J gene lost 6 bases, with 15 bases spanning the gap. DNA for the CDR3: TGTGCCACCAGCAGAGAAGGCGACAGGCGGGTTCAGCCCCAGCATTTT. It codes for CATSREGDRRVQPQHF.

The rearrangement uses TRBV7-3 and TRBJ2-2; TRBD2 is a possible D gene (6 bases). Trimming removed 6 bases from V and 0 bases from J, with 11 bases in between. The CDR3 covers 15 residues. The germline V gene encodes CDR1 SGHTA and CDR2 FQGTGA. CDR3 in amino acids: CASSAGTANTGELFF. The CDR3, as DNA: TGTGCCAGCAGTGCCGGGACTGCGAACACCGGGGAGCTGTTTTTT.

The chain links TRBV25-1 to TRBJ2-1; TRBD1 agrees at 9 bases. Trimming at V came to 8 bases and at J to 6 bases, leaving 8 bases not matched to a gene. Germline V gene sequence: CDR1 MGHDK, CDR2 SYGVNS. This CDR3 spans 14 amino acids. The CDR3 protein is CASSGTGNGNEQFF. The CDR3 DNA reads TGTGCCAGCTCCGGGACAGGGAATGGCAATGAGCAGTTCTTC. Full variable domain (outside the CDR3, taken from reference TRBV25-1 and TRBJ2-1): EADIYQTPRYLVIGTGKKITLECSQTMGHDKMYWYQQDPGMELHLIHYSYGVNSTEKGDLSSESTVSRIRTEHFPLTLESARPSHTSQYLCASSGTGNGNEQFFGPGTRLTVL.

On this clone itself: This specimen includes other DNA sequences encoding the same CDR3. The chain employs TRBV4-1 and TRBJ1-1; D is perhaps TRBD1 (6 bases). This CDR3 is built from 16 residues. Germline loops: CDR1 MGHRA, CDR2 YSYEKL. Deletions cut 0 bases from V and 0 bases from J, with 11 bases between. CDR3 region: CASSQDPGQLNTEAFF. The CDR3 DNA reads TGCGCCAGCAGCCAAGATCCCGGACAGTTGAACACTGAAGCTTTCTTT.

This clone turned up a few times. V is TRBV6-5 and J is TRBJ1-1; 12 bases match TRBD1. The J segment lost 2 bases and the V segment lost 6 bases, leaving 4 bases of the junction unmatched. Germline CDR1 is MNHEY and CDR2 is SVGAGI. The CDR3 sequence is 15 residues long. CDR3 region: CASRGQGAGNTEAFF. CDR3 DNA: TGTGCCAGCAGGGGACAGGGGGCCGGCAACACTGAAGCTTTCTTT.

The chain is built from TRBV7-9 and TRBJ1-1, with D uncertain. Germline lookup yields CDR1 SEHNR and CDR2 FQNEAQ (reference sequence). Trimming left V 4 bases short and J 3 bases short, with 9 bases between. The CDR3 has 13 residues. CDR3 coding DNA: TGTGCCAGCAGCTCCCGTCGAGACACTGAAGCTTTCTTT. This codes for CASSSRRDTEAFF.